The rows below give T cell receptor beta chains drawn from one sample of a study of Graves' ophthalmopathy and Graves' hyperthyroidism. MiXCR was run by TCRdb on the multiplex PCR reads, yielding one entry per CDR3 protein. Of over a million distinct CDR3 sequences listed, about two fifths were seen once; the top ten hold around 10%. Sequencing was carried out using peripheral blood or thyroid tissue (not recorded which). All receptors derive from an adult man with Graves' hyperthyroidism. Both conserved end residues are part of each CDR3. D genes are given only for firm matches. The size field is filled for only some rows; it gives once, few, many or a size class.

j_call | clone_size | v_call | d_call | cdr3_nt | cdr3_aa
TRBJ2-3 | NA | TRBV12-3/TRBV12-4 | NA | TGTGCCAGCCGATCCAGCGTAACTAGCACAGATACGCAGTATTTT | CASRSSVTSTDTQYF
TRBJ2-2 | NA | TRBV7-9 | NA | TGTGCCAGCAGCCGCGTAGATACAGGCACCGGGGAGCTGTTTTTT | CASSRVDTGTGELFF
TRBJ1-6 | NA | TRBV3-1 | NA | TGTGCCAGCAGCCAAGATATGTTGGTGGGGTCACCCCTCCACTTT | CASSQDMLVGSPLHF
TRBJ2-5 | NA | TRBV11-2 | NA | TGTGCCAGCAGCTTATTTCTGACGGGGGCAGGAGAAGAGACCCAGTACTTC | CASSLFLTGAGEETQYF
TRBJ1-2 | few | TRBV10-3 | NA | TGTGCCAGCAGCCAGGGACACCTTCTCCTCTATGGCTACACCTTC | CASSQGHLLLYGYTF
TRBJ1-5 | NA | TRBV24-1 | NA | TGTGCCACCAGTGATTCGGGGCAGACATATAGCAATCAGCCCCAGCATTTT | CATSDSGQTYSNQPQHF
TRBJ1-1 | many | TRBV4-2 | TRBD1 | TGTGCCAGCAGCCAAGGGGGTGACAGGGAGCACACTGAAGCTTTCTTT | CASSQGGDREHTEAFF
TRBJ2-7 | many | TRBV2 | NA | TGTGCCAGTCTAAGGGTATCGTCATCGCCCCACTTTGGGTTCTCCTACGAGCAGTACTTC | CASLRVSSSPHFGFSYEQYF
TRBJ1-5 | NA | TRBV9 | NA | TGTGCCAGCAGCCCCCCGGGGGGGACGAGCAATCAGCCCCAGCATTTT | CASSPPGGTSNQPQHF
TRBJ1-2 | NA | TRBV29-1 | TRBD1 | TGCAGCGTTGAAACAGGGGGCGCGGGAGGCTACACCTTC | CSVETGGAGGYTF
TRBJ1-5 | many | TRBV12-3/TRBV12-4 | NA | TGTGCCAGCACCCAGACAGCGCCCAATCAGCCCCAGCATTTT | CASTQTAPNQPQHF
TRBJ2-2 | NA | TRBV5-1 | TRBD2 | TGCGCCAGCAGCGACACTAGCGGGAGAGTAAACACCGGGGAGCTGTTTTTT | CASSDTSGRVNTGELFF
TRBJ2-7 | NA | TRBV5-4 | TRBD1 | TGTGCCAGCAGCTTGGCCAACAGGGGGATCTACGAGCAGTACTTC | CASSLANRGIYEQYF
TRBJ1-3 | NA | TRBV29-1 | TRBD1 | TGCAGCGTTGAGACAGGGGGAGATTATGGCTACACCATATATTTT | CSVETGGDYGYTIYF
TRBJ1-2 | NA | TRBV10-2 | NA | TGCGCCAGCAGTGCCGGACTAGCGGGAGGAAATGGCTACACCTTC | CASSAGLAGGNGYTF
TRBJ1-1 | NA | TRBV19 | NA | TGTGCCAGTAGTATCGGACTGGACACTGAAGCTTTCTTT | CASSIGLDTEAFF
TRBJ1-2 | many | TRBV7-8 | TRBD1 | TGTGCCAGCAGCTCTTCCGGGACAGGGGCGCCCGGCTACACCTTC | CASSSSGTGAPGYTF
TRBJ1-2 | many | TRBV5-1 | TRBD1 | TGCGCCAGCACTGGACAGGCGGAGTGGAACTACACCTTC | CASTGQAEWNYTF
TRBJ2-6 | many | TRBV14 | NA | TGTGCCAGCAGCCCCCGTCTCTCTGGGGCCAACGTCCTGACTTTC | CASSPRLSGANVLTF
TRBJ1-6 | many | TRBV2 | NA | TGTGCCAGCAGGGAGACACGGAATTCACCCCTCCACTTT | CASRETRNSPLHF
TRBJ2-5 | few | TRBV29-1 | NA | TGCAGCGTTGGGGGTTTGAACACCGGGGAGACCCAGTACTTC | CSVGGLNTGETQYF
TRBJ2-3 | NA | TRBV19 | TRBD2 | TGTGCCAGTAGTACCCGAGGGACTAGCGGAGCCACAGATACGCAGTATTTT | CASSTRGTSGATDTQYF
TRBJ1-6 | many | TRBV20-1 | TRBD1 | TGCAGTGCTAGGGACGCTGGACAGGGACTTTCACCCCTCCACTTT | CSARDAGQGLSPLHF
TRBJ2-7 | many | TRBV2 | NA | TGTGCCAGCAGTGAGCGGGCACCATACGAGCAGTACTTC | CASSERAPYEQYF
TRBJ2-7 | many | TRBV20-1 | TRBD1 | TGCAGTGCTATTAGTACAGGGGGCTACGAGCAGTACTTC | CSAISTGGYEQYF
TRBJ1-1 | few | TRBV27 | NA | TGTGCCAGCAGTCACATAACAGGGACTGAAGCTTTCTTT | CASSHITGTEAFF
TRBJ2-2 | many | TRBV2 | TRBD2 | TGTGCCAGCAGCGCTAGCGGTACCGGGGAGCTGTTTTTT | CASSASGTGELFF
TRBJ1-4 | many | TRBV15 | NA | TGTGCCACCAGCAGAGATGGCGGAGCAACTAATGAAAAACTGTTTTTT | CATSRDGGATNEKLFF
TRBJ2-1 | few | TRBV10-3 | TRBD1 | TGTGCCATCAGTGGACAGGGCCAGGACAATGAGCAGTTCTTC | CAISGQGQDNEQFF
TRBJ1-2 | many | TRBV7-2 | NA | TGTGCCAGCAGCTTAAGGGAGGGGGAACCCTATGGCTACACCTTC | CASSLREGEPYGYTF
TRBJ1-2 | NA | TRBV28 | TRBD1 | TGTGCCAGCACTCCGCGGACAGGGGGCAATGGCTACACCTTC | CASTPRTGGNGYTF
TRBJ1-2 | few | TRBV4-3 | NA | TGCGCCAGCAGCCAAAGCCAGCGGTCGAGAGCAGGTGGCTACACCTTC | CASSQSQRSRAGGYTF
TRBJ2-2 | few | TRBV7-3 | NA | TGTGCCAGCAGCTTCGAGGGACTTGGTGGCGGGGAGCTGTTTTTT | CASSFEGLGGGELFF
TRBJ2-5 | many | TRBV20-1 | NA | TGCAGTGCTAGGGCCCAGCTGGAGACCCAGTACTTC | CSARAQLETQYF
TRBJ1-2 | many | TRBV29-1 | NA | TGCAGCGTTGAGGCCAGAGACGCTGGCTACACCTTC | CSVEARDAGYTF
TRBJ1-5 | NA | TRBV25-1 | TRBD1 | TGTGCCATAACTTTGGACAGGTATAGCAATCAGCCCCAGCATTTT | CAITLDRYSNQPQHF
TRBJ1-5 | NA | TRBV7-2 | NA | TGTGCCAGCAGCGCTGTTGGCACCCTCACGCAGCCCCAGCATTTT | CASSAVGTLTQPQHF
TRBJ1-4 | NA | TRBV19 | NA | TGTGCCAGTCTCCCGTGGGGTTCAACTAATGAAAAACTGTTTTTT | CASLPWGSTNEKLFF
TRBJ2-7 | few | TRBV24-1 | NA | TGTGCCACCAGTGGTGGGAGCCATAACTCCTACGAGCAGTACTTC | CATSGGSHNSYEQYF
TRBJ1-3 | many | TRBV7-6 | NA | TGTGCCAGCAGCTTATCTTGGGGGGCAAATGGAAACACCATATATTTT | CASSLSWGANGNTIYF
TRBJ1-5 | many | TRBV7-8 | NA | TGTGCCAGCAGCTTAATGTCGCTTAGGGGCAATCAGCCCCAGCATTTT | CASSLMSLRGNQPQHF
TRBJ2-2 | NA | TRBV5-1 | NA | TGCGCCAGCAGCAACCTCAGGTTGACCGGGGAGCTGTTTTTT | CASSNLRLTGELFF
TRBJ2-2 | many | TRBV20-1 | NA | TGCAGTGCTAGAGACGAGGCGGAAAGGAACACCGGGGAGCTGTTTTTT | CSARDEAERNTGELFF
TRBJ1-2 | many | TRBV2 | NA | TGTGCCAGCAGTGAACAACAGGGTCGTAGCGGCTACACCTTC | CASSEQQGRSGYTF
TRBJ2-2 | NA | TRBV7-8 | NA | TGTGCCAGCAGCTTAGTGGGGGGCCAAGGCGCGAACACCGGGGAGCTGTTTTTT | CASSLVGGQGANTGELFF
TRBJ1-4 | many | TRBV5-1 | TRBD1 | TGCGCCAGCAGCTTAGGGACAGGGCGGGATGAAAAACTGTTTTTT | CASSLGTGRDEKLFF
TRBJ2-5 | NA | TRBV7-9 | NA | TGTGCCAGCACCTCGTTTGGGGGCGGCGGGGAGACCCAGTACTTC | CASTSFGGGGETQYF
TRBJ2-5 | NA | TRBV2 | TRBD2 | TGTGCCAGCAGTGAGGGAGGGACCGGCAAAGAGACCCAGTACTTC | CASSEGGTGKETQYF
TRBJ2-5 | many | TRBV20-1 | NA | TGCAGTGCTAGTGCTCCGGCGGCCCAGTACTTC | CSASAPAAQYF
TRBJ2-7 | many | TRBV19 | TRBD2 | TGTGCCAGTAGTCGAGCGGGAGGCACCAACTACGAGCAGTACTTC | CASSRAGGTNYEQYF
TRBJ1-3 | many | TRBV12-3/TRBV12-4 | NA | TGTGCCAGCAGTCAACTCGAGGGGAACGGAAACACCATATATTTT | CASSQLEGNGNTIYF
TRBJ1-2 | many | TRBV20-1 | NA | TGCAGTGCTAGCAGGCAGGTCAGGAGTCAGGGCACCTTC | CSASRQVRSQGTF
TRBJ1-6 | NA | TRBV2 | TRBD1 | TGTGCCAGCACTACGGACAGGGCAGAATCACCCCTCCACTTT | CASTTDRAESPLHF
TRBJ1-5 | few | TRBV4-3 | TRBD1 | TGCGCCAGCAGCCCAGGGACAGGGGCTTTCAATCAGCCCCAGCATTTT | CASSPGTGAFNQPQHF
TRBJ2-5 | NA | TRBV7-9 | TRBD1 | TGTGCCAGCAGCGAAGAGGGACAGGGAGAGACCCAGTACTTC | CASSEEGQGETQYF